This entry describes one TCR beta chain. The age range of participants was about 18 to 89 years, with residence in about two dozen US areas. Cohort assignment relied on participant-reported clinical history. Per germline, CDR1 SQVTM and CDR2 ANQGSEA. CDR3 size: 14 residues. V lost 4 bases and J lost 4, with 16 bases in between. This record belongs to a study of blood T cell repertoires in COVID-19. As for the study in general: Material from acute and convalescent COVID-19 was sourced from the United States, Italy and Spain.

Libraries were prepared by immunoSEQ multiplex PCR; TCRdb keeps only in-frame clonotypes and omits some of them. The repertoire holds about 400,000 clones, roughly 87% seen once, with 2% to 2.5% in the top ten. This chain joins TRBV29-1 and TRBJ1-1, with D unresolved. The sequence derives from a woman in her 40s with acute COVID-19. Sequencing input: PBMCs or T cells enriched from blood (not recorded which). CDR3: CSVVISGIPTEAFF. In DNA form, the CDR3 reads TGCAGCGTTGTCATTTCCGGGATTCCCACTGAAGCTTTCTTT.